This record concerns one TCR beta chain sequence. Its binding antigen is unknown. No much larger clone is present one base from it, and per-base qualities are unavailable. TCRbeta CDR3 regions were amplified from genomic DNA using the immunoSEQ Assay, a bias-controlled multiplex PCR. On the study's bioinformatics: Nucleated cell counts per sample were estimated from amplification of reference gene primers within the assay. Sequence reads were collapsed and filtered to measure the absolute abundance of every unique TCRbeta CDR3 rearrangement. For each sample, productive Simpson clonality was calculated as the square root of Simpson's diversity index across productive rearrangements. As stored in TCRdb, this immuneACCESS dataset retains in-frame rearrangements with V and J assigned. A fraction of the clones does not appear; measured against another copy, unresolved V genes explain less than half of the discrepancy, and the remainder lacks a known reason. The V and J calls and clone size are taken from that table; D and trimming were inferred from the DNA. The table for this sample lists roughly 500,000 clones; 70% to 90% of them were counted only once. Together, the top ten hold approximately 8% of the sample.

From cysteine to phenylalanine, the CDR3 is 15 amino acids long. Just CDR3 DNA is preserved here, 45 bases in frame from base 1. CDR1 and CDR2 (MNHEY, SVGAGI) derive from the germline V gene. V and J are truncated by 6 bases and 9 bases respectively, leaving an intervening sequence of 18 bases. This sample was included in a study of blood T cell repertoires in COVID-19 (TCRdb year 2020). For context, the study as a whole: The collaborator samples originated in the United States, Italy and Spain and spanned the acute and convalescent phases of COVID-19. The prospective study material was composed of cDNA or gDNA derived from T cells, B-cell-depleted T cells, or PBMCs. Deeply sampled blood TCRbeta repertoires from subjects exposed to, actively infected with, or recovered from COVID-19 were included in the dataset. The repertoires were released in a freely available public database intended as a resource for research on the immune response to SARS-CoV-2. The samples were drawn from the first 160 participants of the ongoing ImmuneRACE study and from 950 to 1,500 subjects provided by 6 global collaborators. The sample metadata nearly always contained a de-identified subject ID, COVID-19 status, age in years and sex. Where available, HLA class I and class II types were obtained from metadata supplied by the sample provider rather than from assay-based typing.

Participants in the prospective study were aged about 18 to 90 years, lived in 20 to 25 United States geographic areas, and enrolled through a virtual design. Cohort assignment in the prospective study relied on participant-reported clinical history from a screening survey and a study questionnaire. For ImmuneRACE Cohort 3, a participant was defined as recovered based on two consecutive negative NP/OP PCR tests, clearance by a healthcare professional, or resolution of symptoms. Each participant in the prospective study had whole blood, serum and a nasopharyngeal or oropharyngeal swab collected by mobile phlebotomists. Prospective study participants could optionally give additional blood draws and questionnaires over an approximately two-month period. Blood samples from the prospective study were shipped frozen or at room temperature prior to DNA extraction. Beyond this particular receptor, the publication reports: How much clinical and demographic metadata was included differed by source and by participant, and the metadata was provided uncurated.

This chain joins TRBV6-5 to TRBJ1-6; the D region possibly corresponds to TRBD1 (5 bases align). The sample comprised PBMCs or T cells enriched from blood (not recorded which). The sequence derives from a woman aged 55-69 years who had recovered from COVID-19. The CDR3 sequence is CASREWTGLGSPLHF. Read as DNA, the sequence is TGTGCCAGCAGGGAGTGGACGGGACTTGGTTCACCCCTCCACTTT.